This paragraph covers one T cell receptor beta chain sequence. Its antigen is unknown. This may arise from a read error, as a much more abundant clone is one base away. The sample belongs to a study of T-cell reconstitution after alpha-beta-depleted transplantation in children (TCRdb year 2016). Regarding the complete study: Using TCR repertoire profiling, the study followed T-cell immune reconstitution in a quantitative way in children after TCRalphabeta/CD19-depleted allogeneic hematopoietic cell transplantation.

The protocol used for the library was PCR. TCRdb lists the instrument as Illumina HiSeq 2500. To normalize quantification of the TCRbeta repertoire, the TCR libraries were built with molecular barcoding that relied on unique molecular identifiers. The raw public reads went through TCRdb reprocessing: fastp at Q25, MiXCR clone calling, in-frame beta chains kept. Rows with a matching CDR3 protein are joined into one entry that keeps the most common DNA and genes. The table for this sample lists approximately 500,000 distinct CDR3 sequences; about 10% of them were counted only once. Approximately 2% of the sample lies in the top ten. What the treatment or condition label conveys for this sample: allogeneic hematopoietic cell transplantation with graft depleted of TCRalphabeta T cells and CD19 B cells. TCRalphabeta/CD19-depleted allogeneic hematopoietic cell grafts were given to the transplant recipients, all of whom were children.

Spanning cysteine to phenylalanine, the CDR3 consists of 14 amino acids. The DNA shown is the 42-base CDR3, in frame from base 1. V is shortened by 8 bases, J by 4 bases, and the region joining them spans 17 bases. Looking up the germline V gene yields CDR1 MNHNS and CDR2 SASEGT. What the study reported, not specific to this receptor: The high TCRbeta diversity at day 60 in some patients was ascribed to recipient T cells and intrathymic progenitors that had survived conditioning. Hyperexpanded clone frequencies declined over subsequent months; after one year, T-cell counts and TCRbeta diversity were mostly attributed to newly produced T cells. The apparently early recovery of alphabetaT-cell counts about two months after transplant reportedly depended on only several hundred rapidly expanded clones that came from non-depleted graft cells.

Sequences were derived from PBMCs, sampled before TCRalphabeta/CD19-depleted stem cell transplant. This sequence uses TRBV6-1 and TRBJ1-2, with TRBD1 perhaps the D gene, on 6 matching bases. The origin of this receptor is a child under 10 years old with inherited bone marrow failure, due to receive a stem cell transplant. The CDR3 has the sequence CASGLAGGSYGYTF. At the DNA level, the sequence is TGTGCCAGCGGACTGGCGGGGGGCAGCTATGGCTACACCTTC.